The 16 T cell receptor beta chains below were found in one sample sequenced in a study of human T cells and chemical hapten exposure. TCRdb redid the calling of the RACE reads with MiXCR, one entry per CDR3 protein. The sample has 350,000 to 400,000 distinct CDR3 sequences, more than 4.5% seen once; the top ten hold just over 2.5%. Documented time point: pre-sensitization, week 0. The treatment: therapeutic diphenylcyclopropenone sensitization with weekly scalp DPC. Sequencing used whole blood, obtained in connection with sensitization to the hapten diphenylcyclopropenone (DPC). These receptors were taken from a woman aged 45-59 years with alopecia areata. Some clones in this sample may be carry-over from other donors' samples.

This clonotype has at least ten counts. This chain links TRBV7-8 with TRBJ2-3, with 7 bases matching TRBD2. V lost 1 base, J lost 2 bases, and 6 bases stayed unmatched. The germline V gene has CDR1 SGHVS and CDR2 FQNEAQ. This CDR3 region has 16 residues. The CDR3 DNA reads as TGTGCCAGCAGCTTAGTAATTAGCGGGCTCACAGATACGCAGTATTTT. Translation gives CASSLVISGLTDTQYF.

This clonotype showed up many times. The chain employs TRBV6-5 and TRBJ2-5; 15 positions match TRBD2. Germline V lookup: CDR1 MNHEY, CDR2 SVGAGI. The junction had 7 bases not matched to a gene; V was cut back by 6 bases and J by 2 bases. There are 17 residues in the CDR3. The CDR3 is CASRPGLAGGRQETQYF. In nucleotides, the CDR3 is TGTGCCAGCAGACCGGGACTAGCGGGAGGAAGACAAGAGACCCAGTACTTC.

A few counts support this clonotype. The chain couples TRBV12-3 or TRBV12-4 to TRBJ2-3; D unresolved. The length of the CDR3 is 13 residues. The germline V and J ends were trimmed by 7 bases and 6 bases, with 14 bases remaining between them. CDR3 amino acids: CASTPLIRDTQYF. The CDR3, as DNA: TGTGCCAGCACCCCTTTGATTCGGGATACGCAGTATTTT.

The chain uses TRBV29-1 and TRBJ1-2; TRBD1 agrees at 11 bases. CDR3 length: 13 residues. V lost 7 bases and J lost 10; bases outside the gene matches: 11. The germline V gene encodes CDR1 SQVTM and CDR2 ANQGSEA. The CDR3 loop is CSAGTGTGGIYTF. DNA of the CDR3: TGCAGCGCCGGGACCGGGACAGGGGGAATCTACACCTTC.

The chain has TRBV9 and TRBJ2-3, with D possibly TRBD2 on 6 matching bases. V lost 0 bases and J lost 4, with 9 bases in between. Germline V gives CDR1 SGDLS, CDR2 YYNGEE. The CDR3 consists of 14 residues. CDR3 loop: CASSVAGDADTQYF. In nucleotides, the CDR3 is TGTGCCAGCAGCGTAGCGGGGGACGCAGATACGCAGTATTTT.

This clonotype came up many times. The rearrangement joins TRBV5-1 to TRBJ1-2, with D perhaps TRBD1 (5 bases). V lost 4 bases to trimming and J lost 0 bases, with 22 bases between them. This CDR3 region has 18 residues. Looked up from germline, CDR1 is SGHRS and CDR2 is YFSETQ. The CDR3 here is CASSLRADTSRANYGYTF. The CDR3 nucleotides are TGCGCCAGCAGCCTCCGGGCGGACACTTCTCGAGCTAACTATGGCTACACCTTC.

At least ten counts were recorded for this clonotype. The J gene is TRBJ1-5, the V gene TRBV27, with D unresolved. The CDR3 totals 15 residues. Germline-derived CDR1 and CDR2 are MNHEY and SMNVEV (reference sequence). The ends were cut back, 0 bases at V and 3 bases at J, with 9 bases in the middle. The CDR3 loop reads CASSLSPTLNQPQHF. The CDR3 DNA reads TGTGCCAGCAGTTTATCGCCCACTCTCAATCAGCCCCAGCATTTT.

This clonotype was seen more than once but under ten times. The CDR3: CASSLAATGEGYGYTF. The CDR3 nucleotides read TGTGCCAGCAGTTTAGCGGCTACAGGGGAGGGCTATGGCTACACCTTC. The chain has TRBV12-3 or TRBV12-4 and TRBJ1-2, with 7 bases fitting TRBD1. CDR3 length: 16 amino acids. Trimming removed 0 bases from V and 4 bases from J; junction bases left unmatched: 8.

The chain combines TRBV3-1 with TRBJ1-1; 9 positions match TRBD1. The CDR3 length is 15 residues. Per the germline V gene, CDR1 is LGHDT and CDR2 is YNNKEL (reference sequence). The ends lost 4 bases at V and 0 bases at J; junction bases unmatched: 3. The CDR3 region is CASSRGTGLNTEAFF. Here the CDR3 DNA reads TGTGCCAGCAGCCGGGGGACAGGGTTGAACACTGAAGCTTTCTTT.

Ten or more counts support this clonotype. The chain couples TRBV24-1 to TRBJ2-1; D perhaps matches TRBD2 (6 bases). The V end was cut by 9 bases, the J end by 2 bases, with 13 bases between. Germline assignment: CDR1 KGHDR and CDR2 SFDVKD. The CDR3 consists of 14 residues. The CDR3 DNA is TGTGCCACCGCAGGAGCGGGTACCTACAATGAGCAGTTCTTC. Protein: CATAGAGTYNEQFF.

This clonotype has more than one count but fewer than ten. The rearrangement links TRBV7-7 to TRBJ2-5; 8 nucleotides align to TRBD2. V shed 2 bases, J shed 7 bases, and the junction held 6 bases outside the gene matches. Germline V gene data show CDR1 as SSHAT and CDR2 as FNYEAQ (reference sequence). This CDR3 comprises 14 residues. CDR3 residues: CASSLNRAGGTQYF. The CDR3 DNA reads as TGTGCCAGCAGCTTAAATAGGGCGGGGGGGACCCAGTACTTC.

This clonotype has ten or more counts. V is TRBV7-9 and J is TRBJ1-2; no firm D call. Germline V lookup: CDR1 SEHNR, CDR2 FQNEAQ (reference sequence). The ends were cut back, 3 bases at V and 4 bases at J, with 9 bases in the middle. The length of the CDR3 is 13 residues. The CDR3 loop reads CASSFSPAYGYTF. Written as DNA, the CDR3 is TGTGCCAGCAGCTTTAGCCCGGCCTATGGCTACACCTTC.

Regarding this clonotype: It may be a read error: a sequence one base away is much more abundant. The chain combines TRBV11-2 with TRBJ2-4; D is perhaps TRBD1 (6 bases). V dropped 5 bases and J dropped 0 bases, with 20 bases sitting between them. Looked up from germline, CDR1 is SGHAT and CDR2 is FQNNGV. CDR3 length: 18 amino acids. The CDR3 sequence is CASSIILRTELAKNIQYF. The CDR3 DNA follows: TGTGCCAGCAGCATTATCCTCCGGACAGAACTAGCCAAAAACATTCAGTACTTC.

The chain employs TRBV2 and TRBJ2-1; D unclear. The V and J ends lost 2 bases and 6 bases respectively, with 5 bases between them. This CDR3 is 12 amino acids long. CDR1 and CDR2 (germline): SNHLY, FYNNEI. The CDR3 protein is CASSEFLNEQFF. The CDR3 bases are TGTGCCAGCAGTGAATTCCTCAATGAGCAGTTCTTC.

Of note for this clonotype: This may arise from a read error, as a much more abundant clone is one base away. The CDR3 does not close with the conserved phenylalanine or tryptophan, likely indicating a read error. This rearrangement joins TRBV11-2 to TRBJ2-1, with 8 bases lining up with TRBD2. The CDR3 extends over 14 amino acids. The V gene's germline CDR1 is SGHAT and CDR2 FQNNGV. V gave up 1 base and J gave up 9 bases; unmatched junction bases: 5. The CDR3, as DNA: TGTGCCAGCAGCTTAGGCGGTAGCGGGACTGAGCAGTTCTCC. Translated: CASSLGGSGTEQFS.

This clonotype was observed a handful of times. CDR3 sequence reads: CASSQSRETQYF. In nucleotides, the CDR3 is TGTGCCAGCAGCCAGTCAAGAGAGACCCAGTACTTC. The rearrangement joins TRBV7-2 to TRBJ2-5, with D hard to call. V lost 5 bases to trimming and J lost 4 bases, with 8 bases between them. This CDR3 is built from 12 residues. Germline-derived CDR1 and CDR2 are SGHTA and FQGNSA.